This record covers a single TCR beta chain. The antigen remains unidentified. The data originate from a study of persistence of HIV-infected CD4 T cells. The CDR3 contains 16 residues. Germline assignment: CDR1 LGHDT and CDR2 YNNKEL (reference sequence). J lost 11 bases, V lost 0 bases, and 13 bases had no gene match. This was the immunoSEQ version 4 assay in survey mode. Using immunoSEQ multiplex PCR, the repertoire was profiled, and TCRdb retains in-frame clones only, with some absent. This sample carries tens of thousands of clones, 80% to 90% of them seen once, and the ten largest clones take about 1.3%. Study-wide results and limits: Degenerate expanded CDR3beta sequences were enriched among CMV- and Gag-responding cells.

Nonspecific anti-CD3/anti-CD28 bead stimulation represents the broad CD4+ T cell repertoire. Sorting selected CD4+ T cells upregulating both CD40 ligand and CD69. These HIV-1-infected adults initiated suppressive ART in chronic infection. Before stimulation, PBMCs underwent CD8+ T cell depletion. The source material was CD4+ T cells sorted from PBMCs after roughly 19-hour stimulation, sampled from a patient who received antiretroviral therapy. The source of this sequence is an adult man with HIV who was CMV-seropositive. This rearrangement joins TRBV3-1 (or the pseudogene TRBV3-2) to TRBJ1-1, with TRBD1 matching 9 bases. The CDR3 sequence is CASSQEGSGQGSRAFF. The CDR3 DNA reads as TGTGCCAGCAGCCAAGAGGGGAGTGGACAGGGGTCACGGGCTTTCTTT.